Given below is one T cell receptor (beta chain) in context. Per the original data handling: Nucleated cell number was recorded as an estimate derived from reference gene primer amplification. Data came from immunoSEQ multiplex PCR; TCRdb stores just in-frame clones and leaves some out. V and J calls and clone size come straight from that table; D and trimming were deduced from the DNA. The data show approximately 220,000 clones, about 80% seen once. This sample was included in a study of blood T cell repertoires in COVID-19. Across the study: Researchers got acute and convalescent COVID-19 samples from the United States, Italy and Spain.

This CDR3 region has 14 residues. Trimming left V 0 bases short and J 7 bases short, with 13 bases between. The germline V gene encodes CDR1 SGHRS and CDR2 YFSETQ. This chain links TRBV5-1 with TRBJ1-2; possibly TRBD1 for D (6 bases). The TCR was taken from a woman aged 25 to 39 who had recovered from COVID-19. The material sequenced was peripheral blood. In DNA form, the CDR3 reads TGCGCCAGCAGCTTGGGGACAGCGTCTGGTGGCTACACCTTC. Its translation is CASSLGTASGGYTF.